This TCR beta chain is drawn from a study of Ad26.COV2.S vaccination and SARS-CoV-2 variants listed by TCRdb under 2021. Concerning the study at large: Vaccine-arm donors were drawn from COV1001, a multicentre, randomized, double-blind, placebo-controlled phase I-IIa trial of Ad26.COV2.S in healthy adults. Trial participants were randomized into five groups of five, in which low-dose or high-dose Ad26.COV2.S was given once or twice, or placebo was given on both occasions. Blinding of investigators to trial group allocation was maintained during experiments and outcome assessment. Ad26.COV2.S was administered intramuscularly at 5 x 10^10 or 1 x 10^11 viral particles, either as a single shot or as two shots given 56 days apart. The TCR-sequenced set comprised approximately 32 samples: around 20 Ad26.COV2.S vaccine recipients, 5 placebo recipients and 8 SARS-CoV-2 convalescent individuals. TCRbeta repertoire sequencing was used to assess the specificity and breadth of SARS-CoV-2-reactive T cell receptors after Ad26.COV2.S vaccination. Overall study outcomes, separate from this receptor: Comparing responses between vaccine doses or regimens was not something the study was powered to do. After vaccination, substantial breadth of spike-specific CD8+ and CD4+ T cell responses was reported. According to the authors, total T cell responses may have been underestimated by the TCR breadth and depth analyses. Vaccine and placebo recipients had comparable non-spike TCR breadth, which fits with the vaccine containing only spike. Ad26.COV2.S recipients had higher spike-specific TCR breadth than placebo recipients (P = 0.0014).

Sample treatment or condition, as interpreted from the label and publication: about 20 received Ad26.COV2.S at low or high dose, single or two shots; several received placebo; per-sample allocation not given. For vaccine and placebo recipients, the sequenced repertoires came from samples collected on day 63 after the first injection. Between 29 July and 7 August 2020, Cohort 1b enrolled about two dozen adults aged 18-55 years at one site in Boston, USA. Ad26.COV2.S was a replication-incompetent adenovirus type 26 vector expressing a prefusion-stabilized SARS-CoV-2 spike protein from the original Wuhan strain. From cysteine to phenylalanine, the CDR3 is 13 amino acids long. The read is trimmed to its CDR3 DNA, 39 bases read in frame from base 1. The germline V gene encodes CDR1 LGHNT and CDR2 FRNRAP. Between the V and J ends, shortened by 6 bases and 7 bases respectively, the junction contains 15 bases.

The immunoSEQ Assay was used to sequence TCRbeta CDR3 regions. After extraction, genomic DNA underwent amplification by bias-controlled multiplex PCR, followed by high-throughput sequencing. The authors processed their data as follows. To quantify the absolute abundance of each unique TCRbeta CDR3 region, sequences were collapsed and filtered. Usable DNA was measured by amplifying reference genes present in all nucleated cells, and TCRbeta template counts were normalized to that usable DNA to estimate T cell fraction. Repertoire TCRs were annotated as SARS-CoV-2-specific by exact matching of V gene, CDR3 amino acid sequence and J gene to a known reactive TCR set. The reference SARS-CoV-2 TCR set came from MIRA and was filtered for enrichment in COVID-19-positive ImmuneCODE repertoires, removing public or cross-reactive TCRs. Using the MIRA antigens, annotated TCRs were further analysed by specific ORF or by position within an ORF. Depth was the summed frequency of annotated unique rearrangements, while breadth was defined as annotated unique rearrangements over total unique productive rearrangements. TCR breadth was compared between groups using two-sided Wilcoxon rank-sum tests. TCRdb provides this immuneACCESS table in a form limited to in-frame rearrangements. Some clones are lacking; in checked studies, under half of them reflect an unresolved V gene, and why the rest are absent is not known. V and J calls and clone size are given by that table; D and trimming were obtained from the DNA. The sample yields about 680,000 clones; roughly 90% were counted once. Around 1.4% of the sample lies in the top ten.

On this clone itself: Its antigen is unknown. No per-base quality is available; no much larger clone lies one base away.

The rearrangement combines TRBV12-5 with TRBJ1-2, with the D gene not confidently named. This clonotype was obtained from a person aged 18-65 years who received the Ad26.COV2.S COVID-19 vaccine or a placebo. The sample in question was peripheral blood, obtained in a trial of Ad26.COV2.S vaccine versus placebo. CDR3 protein: CASGHLTFGGYTF. The nucleotides are TGTGCTAGTGGCCATTTGACGTTTGGTGGCTACACCTTC.